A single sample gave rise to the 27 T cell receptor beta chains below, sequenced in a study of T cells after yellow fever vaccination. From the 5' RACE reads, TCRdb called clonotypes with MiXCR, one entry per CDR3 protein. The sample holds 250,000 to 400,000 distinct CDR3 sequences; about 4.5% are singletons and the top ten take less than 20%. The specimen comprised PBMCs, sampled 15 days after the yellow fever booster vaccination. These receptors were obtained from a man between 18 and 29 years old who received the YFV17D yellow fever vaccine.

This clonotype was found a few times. CDR3 sequence: CAIRPGEKETQYF. The DNA for the CDR3 is TGTGCCATCAGACCGGGAGAGAAGGAGACCCAGTACTTC. The genes are TRBV10-3 and TRBJ2-5, with D perhaps matching TRBD2 (6 bases). Between the trimmed V and J ends, which lost 6 bases and 5 bases, there was a span of 13 bases. The CDR3 covers 13 residues. Germline V gene data show CDR1 as ENHRY and CDR2 as SYGVKD.

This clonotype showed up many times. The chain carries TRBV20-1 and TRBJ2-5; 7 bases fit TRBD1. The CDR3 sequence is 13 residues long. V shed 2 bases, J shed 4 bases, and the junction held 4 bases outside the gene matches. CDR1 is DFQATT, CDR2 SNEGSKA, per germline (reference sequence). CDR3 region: CSARMTGRETQYF. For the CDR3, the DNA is TGCAGTGCTAGAATGACAGGGAGAGAGACCCAGTACTTC.

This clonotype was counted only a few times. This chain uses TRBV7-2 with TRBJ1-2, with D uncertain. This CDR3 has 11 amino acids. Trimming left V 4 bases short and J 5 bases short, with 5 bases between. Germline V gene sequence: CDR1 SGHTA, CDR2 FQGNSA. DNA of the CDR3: TGTGCCAGCAGCTCCAGATATGGCTACACCTTC. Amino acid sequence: CASSSRYGYTF.

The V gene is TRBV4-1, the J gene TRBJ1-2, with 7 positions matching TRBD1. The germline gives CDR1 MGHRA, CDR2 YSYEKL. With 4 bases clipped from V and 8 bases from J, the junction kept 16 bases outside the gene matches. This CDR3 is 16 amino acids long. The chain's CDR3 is CASSLSGQPNSGGYTF. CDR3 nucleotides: TGCGCCAGCAGCCTTTCGGGACAGCCTAATTCTGGCGGCTACACCTTC.

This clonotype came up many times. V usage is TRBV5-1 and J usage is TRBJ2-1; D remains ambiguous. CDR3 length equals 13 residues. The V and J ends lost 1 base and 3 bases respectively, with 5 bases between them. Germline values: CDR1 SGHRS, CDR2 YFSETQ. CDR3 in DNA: TGCGCCAGCAGCTTGTACGTCTACAATGAGCAGTTCTTC. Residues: CASSLYVYNEQFF.

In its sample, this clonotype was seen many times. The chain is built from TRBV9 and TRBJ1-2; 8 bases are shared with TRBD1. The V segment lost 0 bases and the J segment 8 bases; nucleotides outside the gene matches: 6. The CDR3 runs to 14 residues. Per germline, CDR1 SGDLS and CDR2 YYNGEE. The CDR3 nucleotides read TGTGCCAGCAGCGTAGGCCCACAGGGGGAGGGCTACACCTTC. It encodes CASSVGPQGEGYTF.

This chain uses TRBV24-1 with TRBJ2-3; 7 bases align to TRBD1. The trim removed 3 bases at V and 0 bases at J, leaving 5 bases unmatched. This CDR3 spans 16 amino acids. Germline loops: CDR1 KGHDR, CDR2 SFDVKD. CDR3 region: CATSDPRTGSTDTQYF. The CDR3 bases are TGTGCCACCAGTGATCCGCGGACAGGAAGCACAGATACGCAGTATTTT.

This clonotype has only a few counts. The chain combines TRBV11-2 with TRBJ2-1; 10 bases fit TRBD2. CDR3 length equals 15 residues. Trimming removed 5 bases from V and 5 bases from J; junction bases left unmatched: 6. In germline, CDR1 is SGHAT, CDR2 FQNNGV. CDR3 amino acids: CASSPTTSGHNEQFF. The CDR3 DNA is TGTGCCAGCAGCCCAACGACTAGCGGGCACAATGAGCAGTTCTTC.

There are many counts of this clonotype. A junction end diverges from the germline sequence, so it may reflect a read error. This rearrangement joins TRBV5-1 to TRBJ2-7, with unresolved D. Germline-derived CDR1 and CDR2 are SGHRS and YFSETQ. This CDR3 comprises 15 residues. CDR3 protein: CASSLAGRTPYEQYF. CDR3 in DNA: TGCGCCAGCAGCTTGGCGGGCAGGACCCCCTATGAGCAGTACTTC.

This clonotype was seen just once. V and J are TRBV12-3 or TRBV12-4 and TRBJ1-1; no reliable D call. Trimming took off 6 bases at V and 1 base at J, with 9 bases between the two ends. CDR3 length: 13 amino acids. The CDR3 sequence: CASSIQQNTEAFF. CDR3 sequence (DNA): TGTGCCAGCAGCATACAGCAGAACACTGAAGCTTTCTTT.

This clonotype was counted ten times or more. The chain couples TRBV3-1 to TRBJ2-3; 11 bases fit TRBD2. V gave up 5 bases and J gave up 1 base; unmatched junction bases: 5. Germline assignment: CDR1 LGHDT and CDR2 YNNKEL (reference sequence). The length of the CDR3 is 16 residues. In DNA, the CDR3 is TGTGCCAGCAGCTTCGTAGCGGGGGGGGGCACAGATACGCAGTATTTT. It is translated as CASSFVAGGGTDTQYF.

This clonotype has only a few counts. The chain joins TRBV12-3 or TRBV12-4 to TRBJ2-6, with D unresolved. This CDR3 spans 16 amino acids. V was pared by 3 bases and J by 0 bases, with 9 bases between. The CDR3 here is CASSFGRRSGANVLTF. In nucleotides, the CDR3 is TGTGCCAGCAGTTTCGGTCGCCGCTCTGGGGCCAACGTCCTGACTTTC.

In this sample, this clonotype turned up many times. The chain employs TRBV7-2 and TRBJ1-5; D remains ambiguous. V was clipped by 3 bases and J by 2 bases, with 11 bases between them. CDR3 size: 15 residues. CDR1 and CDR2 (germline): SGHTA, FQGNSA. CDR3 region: CASSFGSRGNQPQHF. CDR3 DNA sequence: TGTGCCAGCAGCTTTGGTAGTCGGGGCAATCAGCCCCAGCATTTT.

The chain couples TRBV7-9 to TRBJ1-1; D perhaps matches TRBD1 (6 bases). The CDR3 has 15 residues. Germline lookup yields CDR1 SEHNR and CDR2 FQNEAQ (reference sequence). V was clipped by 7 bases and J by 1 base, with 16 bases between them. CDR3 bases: TGTGCCAGCACCCGATGGGGGCAGGGGAACACTGAAGCTTTCTTT. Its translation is CASTRWGQGNTEAFF.

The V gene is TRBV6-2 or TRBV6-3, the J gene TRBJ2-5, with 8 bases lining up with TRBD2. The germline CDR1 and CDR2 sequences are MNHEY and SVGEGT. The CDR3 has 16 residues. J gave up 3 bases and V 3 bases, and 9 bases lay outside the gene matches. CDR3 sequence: CASSYEAGGRKETQYF. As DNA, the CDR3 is TGTGCCAGCAGTTATGAGGCGGGGGGACGAAAAGAGACCCAGTACTTC.

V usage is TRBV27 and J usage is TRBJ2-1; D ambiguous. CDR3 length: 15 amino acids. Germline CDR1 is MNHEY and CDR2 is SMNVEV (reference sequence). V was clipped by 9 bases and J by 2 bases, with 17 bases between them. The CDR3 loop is CASLQYSNTYNEQFF. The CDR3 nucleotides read TGTGCCAGTCTCCAGTACAGCAACACCTACAATGAGCAGTTCTTC.

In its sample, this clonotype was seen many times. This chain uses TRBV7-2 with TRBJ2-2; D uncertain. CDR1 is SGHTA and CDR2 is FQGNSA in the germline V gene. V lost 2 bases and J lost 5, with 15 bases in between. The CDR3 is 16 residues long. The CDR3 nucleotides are TGTGCCAGCAGCTTACACGTACCAGCCGGAACCGGGGAGCTGTTTTTT. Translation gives CASSLHVPAGTGELFF. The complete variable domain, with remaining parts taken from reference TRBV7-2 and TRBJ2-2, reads GAGVSQSPSNKVTEKGKDVELRCDPISGHTALYWYRQSLGQGLEFLIYFQGNSAPDKSGLPSDRFSAERTGGSVSTLTIQRTQQEDSAVYLCASSLHVPAGTGELFFGEGSRLTVL.

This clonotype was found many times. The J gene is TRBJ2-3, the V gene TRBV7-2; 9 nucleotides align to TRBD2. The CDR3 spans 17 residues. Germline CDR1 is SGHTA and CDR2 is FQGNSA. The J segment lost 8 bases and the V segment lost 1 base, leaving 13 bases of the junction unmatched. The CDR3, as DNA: TGTGCCAGCAGCTTAGGCGCTAGCGGGGACGGGCGGAGTACGCAGTATTTT. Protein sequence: CASSLGASGDGRSTQYF.

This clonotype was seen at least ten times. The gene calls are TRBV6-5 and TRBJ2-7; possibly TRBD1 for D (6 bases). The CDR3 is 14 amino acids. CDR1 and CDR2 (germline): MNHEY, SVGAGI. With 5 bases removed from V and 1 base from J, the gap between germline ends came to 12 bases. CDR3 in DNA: TGTGCCAGCAGTGCCTACAGGGAATCCTACGAGCAGTACTTC. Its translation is CASSAYRESYEQYF.

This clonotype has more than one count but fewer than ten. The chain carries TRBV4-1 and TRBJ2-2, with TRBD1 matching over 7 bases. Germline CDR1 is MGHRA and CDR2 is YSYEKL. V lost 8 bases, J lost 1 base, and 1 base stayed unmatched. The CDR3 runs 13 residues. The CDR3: CASGTENTGELFF. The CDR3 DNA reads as TGCGCCAGCGGGACAGAGAACACCGGGGAGCTGTTTTTT.

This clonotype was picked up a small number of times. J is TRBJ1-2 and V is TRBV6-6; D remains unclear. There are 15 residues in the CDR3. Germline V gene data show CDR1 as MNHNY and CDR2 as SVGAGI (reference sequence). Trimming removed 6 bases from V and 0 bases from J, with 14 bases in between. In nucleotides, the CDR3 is TGTGCCAGCAGAGACTGGACGGCAGCTAACTATGGCTACACCTTC. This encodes CASRDWTAANYGYTF.

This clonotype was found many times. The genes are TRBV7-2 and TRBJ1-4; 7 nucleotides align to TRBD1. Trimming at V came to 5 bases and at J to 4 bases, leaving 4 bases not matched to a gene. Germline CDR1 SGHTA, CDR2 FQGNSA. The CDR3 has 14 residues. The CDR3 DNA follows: TGTGCCAGCAGCCTGGACAGGAATAATGAAAAACTGTTTTTT. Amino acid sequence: CASSLDRNNEKLFF.

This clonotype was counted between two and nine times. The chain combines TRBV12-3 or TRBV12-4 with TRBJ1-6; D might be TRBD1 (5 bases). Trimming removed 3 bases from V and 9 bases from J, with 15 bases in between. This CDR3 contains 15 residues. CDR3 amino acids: CASSLTLGRGSPLHF. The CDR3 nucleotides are TGTGCCAGCAGTTTGACGTTGGGACGGGGTTCACCCCTCCACTTT.

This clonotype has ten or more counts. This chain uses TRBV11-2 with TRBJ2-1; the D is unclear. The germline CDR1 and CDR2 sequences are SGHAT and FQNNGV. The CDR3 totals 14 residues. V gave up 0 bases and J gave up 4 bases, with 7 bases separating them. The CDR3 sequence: CASSLERQYNEQFF. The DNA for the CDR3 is TGTGCCAGCAGCTTAGAACGGCAATACAATGAGCAGTTCTTC. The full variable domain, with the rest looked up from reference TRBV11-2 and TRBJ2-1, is EAGVAQSPRYKIIEKRQSVAFWCNPISGHATLYWYQQILGQGPKLLIQFQNNGVVDDSQLPKDRFSAERLKGVDSTLKIQPAKLEDSAVYLCASSLERQYNEQFFGPGTRLTVL.

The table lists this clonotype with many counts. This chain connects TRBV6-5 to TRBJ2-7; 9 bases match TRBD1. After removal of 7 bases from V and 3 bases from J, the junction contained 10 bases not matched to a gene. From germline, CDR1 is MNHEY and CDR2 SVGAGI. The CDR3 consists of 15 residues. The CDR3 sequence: CASTGRDREHYEQYF. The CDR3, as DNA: TGTGCCAGCACCGGTAGGGACAGGGAGCACTACGAGCAGTACTTC.

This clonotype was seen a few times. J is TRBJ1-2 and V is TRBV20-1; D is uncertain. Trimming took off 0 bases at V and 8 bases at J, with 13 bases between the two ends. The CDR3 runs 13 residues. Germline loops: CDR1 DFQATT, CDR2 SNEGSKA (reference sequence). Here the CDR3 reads CSARDPYRKGYTF. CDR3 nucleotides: TGCAGTGCTAGAGATCCCTATCGCAAAGGCTACACCTTC.

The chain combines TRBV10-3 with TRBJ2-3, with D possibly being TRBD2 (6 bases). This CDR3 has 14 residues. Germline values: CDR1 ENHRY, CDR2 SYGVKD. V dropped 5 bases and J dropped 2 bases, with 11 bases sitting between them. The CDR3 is CAISPGGTTDTQYF. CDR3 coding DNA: TGTGCCATCAGTCCGGGCGGGACCACAGATACGCAGTATTTT.